Here is one T cell receptor beta chain with its context. TCRdb recomputed calls from the reads with MiXCR, one row per CDR3 protein. The repertoire holds approximately 500,000 distinct CDR3 sequences, with approximately 15% as singletons. This entry comes from a study of T cell repertoires in cytomegalovirus infection. V shed 1 base and J shed 11 bases, with 23 bases lying between them. There are 17 residues in the CDR3. Germline V gene lookup returns CDR1 SGHAT and CDR2 FQNNGV. The receptor comes from a human donor in good health (CMV status not recorded). Some clones in this sample may be carry-over from other donors' samples. The chain is built from TRBV11-2 and TRBJ1-4, with D maybe TRBD1 (5 bases). Sequencing input: CD8+ T cells from PBMCs. CDR3 residues: CASSLGPPGGGYDKLFF. CDR3 nucleotides: TGTGCCAGCAGCTTAGGCCCTCCCGGGGGTGGCTACGACAAACTGTTTTTT.